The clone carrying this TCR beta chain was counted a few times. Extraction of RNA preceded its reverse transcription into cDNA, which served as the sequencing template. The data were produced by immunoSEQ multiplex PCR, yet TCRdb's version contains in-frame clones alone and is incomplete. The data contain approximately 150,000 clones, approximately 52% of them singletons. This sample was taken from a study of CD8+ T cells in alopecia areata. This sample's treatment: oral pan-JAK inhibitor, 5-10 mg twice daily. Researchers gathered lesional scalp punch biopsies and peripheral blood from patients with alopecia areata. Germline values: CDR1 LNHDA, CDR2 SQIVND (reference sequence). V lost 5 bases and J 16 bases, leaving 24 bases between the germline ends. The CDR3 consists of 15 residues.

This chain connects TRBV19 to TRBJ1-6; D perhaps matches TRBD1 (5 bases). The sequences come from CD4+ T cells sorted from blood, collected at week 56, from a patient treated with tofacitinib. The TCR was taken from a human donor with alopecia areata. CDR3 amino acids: CASSLRGTPIQGLHF. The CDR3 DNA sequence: TGTGCCAGTAGTCTTCGAGGGACCCCAATTCAAGGGCTCCACTTT.